The clone carrying this T cell receptor (beta chain) showed up just a few times. This entry comes from a study of PD-1 blockade in mismatch repair-deficient tumors. Germline CDR1 and CDR2: MNHEY and SVGAGI. Trimming took 0 bases from V and 6 from J; bases not matched to a gene: 7. This CDR3 region has 15 residues. The method was immunoSEQ multiplex PCR; TCRdb's version includes in-frame clones alone and lacks a portion of them. The data hold some 49,000 clones, with more than 65% observed a single time. The material sequenced was PBMCs, taken before pembrolizumab treatment. The rearrangement uses TRBV6-5 and TRBJ2-7, with 8 nucleotides matching TRBD1. This TCR came from an adult with mismatch repair-deficient cancer. CDR3 sequence: CASSYSRTGSAEQYF. The CDR3 DNA sequence: TGTGCCAGCAGTTACTCCAGGACAGGGTCTGCCGAGCAGTACTTC.